The rows below give T cell receptor beta chains drawn from one sample of a study of identical twins. TCRdb analysed the 5' RACE reads with MiXCR anew, one entry per CDR3 protein. The top ten clones hold 1.5% to 2% of a sample with over 550,000 distinct CDR3 sequences, less than 9% of them seen once. These data were likewise used in another study, on yellow fever vaccine responses in identical twins.

Sequenced sample: PBMCs. These receptors were obtained from a woman between 18 and 30 years old in good health. The conserved cysteine and the conserved F or W are not part of the CDR3 here.

v_call: TRBV5-1
cdr3_aa: ASSLIQGKDGYT

v_call: TRBV4-2
cdr3_aa: ASSQEYLAGYNEQF

v_call: TRBV29-1
cdr3_aa: SVEDPRRDPLGKNIQY

v_call: TRBV5-1
cdr3_aa: ASSSQWTGEGNTEAF

v_call: TRBV7-9
cdr3_aa: ASSLSLMASPPDTQY

v_call: TRBV21-1
cdr3_aa: ASSTRTGGQPQH

v_call: TRBV12-3/TRBV12-4
cdr3_aa: ASSLDRLH

v_call: TRBV12-3/TRBV12-4
cdr3_aa: ASSARAVSYNEQF

v_call: TRBV19
cdr3_aa: ASSKFPRSWETQY

v_call: TRBV29-1
cdr3_aa: SVERGVGETQY

v_call: TRBV20-1
cdr3_aa: SARDRGDEQF

v_call: TRBV5-1
cdr3_aa: ASSGANCTDTQY

v_call: TRBV5-1
cdr3_aa: ASSTGQGRNQPQH

v_call: TRBV12-3/TRBV12-4
cdr3_aa: ASSNQAYYEQY

v_call: TRBV12-3/TRBV12-4
cdr3_aa: ASSLARGFGETQY

v_call: TRBV20-1
cdr3_aa: SARDGSVGRTGELF

v_call: TRBV3-1
cdr3_aa: ASSQDTGGGEKLF

v_call: TRBV10-3
cdr3_aa: AISAPGNKAHEQF

v_call: TRBV5-6
cdr3_aa: ASSLIALERGEQF

v_call: TRBV4-2
cdr3_aa: ASSQARGGTSGGDTQY

v_call: TRBV11-3
cdr3_aa: ASSLDGITSEQF

v_call: TRBV15
cdr3_aa: ATSRDEIDSYEQY

v_call: TRBV20-1
cdr3_aa: SARRHEQF

v_call: TRBV12-3/TRBV12-4
cdr3_aa: ASSSWTSGSQETQY

v_call: TRBV2
cdr3_aa: ASSARYTEAF

v_call: TRBV27
cdr3_aa: ASSRTGARDTPLH

v_call: TRBV20-1
cdr3_aa: SARDRRTSDTTQY

v_call: TRBV7-3
cdr3_aa: ASSLIGGNADTQY

v_call: TRBV4-2
cdr3_aa: ASSQEGGGQYEQY

v_call: TRBV28
cdr3_aa: ASSLGSPPGELF

v_call: TRBV5-1
cdr3_aa: ASSPSGQGNTGELF

v_call: TRBV20-1
cdr3_aa: SAQFYNEQF

v_call: TRBV27
cdr3_aa: ASSLSVAASTDTQY

v_call: TRBV27
cdr3_aa: ASKSLPSGANVLT

v_call: TRBV29-1
cdr3_aa: SARDRGRPDTQY

v_call: TRBV24-1
cdr3_aa: ATSDFKGGYT

v_call: TRBV29-1
cdr3_aa: SVEDVGRMAAAGQY

v_call: TRBV12-3/TRBV12-4
cdr3_aa: ASSFGNIQY

v_call: TRBV2
cdr3_aa: ASSGVWSTDTQY

v_call: TRBV12-3/TRBV12-4
cdr3_aa: ASRPGGAGTDTQY

v_call: TRBV20-1
cdr3_aa: SAPEGETEAF

v_call: TRBV29-1
cdr3_aa: SVETGNEQF